Shown below are 19 T cell receptor beta chains from a single sample sequenced in a study of Tregs in tolerant kidney transplant recipients. Clones were read by immunoSEQ multiplex PCR, and TCRdb kept only the in-frame ones, dropping some. The sample yields more than 45,000 clones, of which the top ten take up roughly 0.89%. Sequencing used CD4+ T cells from blood, obtained before the transplant. These TCRs come from a human donor who received a combined kidney and bone marrow transplant.

To note about this clone: The CDR3 end lies 3 residues beyond the end of the read and is filled in from the germline J gene. The rearrangement uses TRBV11-3 and TRBJ2-5; 11 bases agree with TRBD1. The CDR3 loop spans 15 amino acids. V was clipped by 5 bases and J by 4 bases; unmatched bases: 6. Germline V gives CDR1 SGHNT, CDR2 YENEEA. The CDR3: CASSARTGGLETQYF. CDR3 bases read: TGTGCCAGCAGCGCACGGACAGGGGGCTTAGAGACC. Looking up the rest from reference TRBV11-3 and TRBJ2-5 gives the full variable domain: EAGVVQSPRYKIIEKKQPVAFWCNPISGHNTLYWYLQNLGQGPELLIRYENEEAVDDSQLPKDRFSAERLKGVDSTLKIQPAELGDSAVYLCASSARTGGLETQYFGPGTRLLVL.

To note about this clone: The DNA ends 3 residues before the CDR3 does, and the rest of the CDR3 is filled in from the germline J gene. The chain combines TRBV6-2 or TRBV6-3 with TRBJ2-7; 7 bases agree with TRBD1. There are 14 residues in the CDR3. The V gene end was trimmed by 5 bases and the J gene end by 2 bases; junction bases not matched to a gene: 6. The V gene's germline CDR1 is MNHEY and CDR2 SVGEGT. The covered CDR3 bases are TGTGCCAGCAGTACTCAGACAGGGACCTACGAG. Its protein is CASSTQTGTYE. The whole CDR3 sequence reads CASSTQTGTYEQYF.

In regard to this clone: The CDR3 extends 3 residues past the end of the read, so its final part is completed from the germline J gene. This sequence joins TRBV19 and TRBJ1-2; D might be TRBD1 (6 bases). The CDR3 contains 14 residues. Germline V lookup: CDR1 LNHDA, CDR2 SQIVND (reference sequence). CDR3 region: CASQPGAATRGYTF. Incomplete CDR3 DNA: TGTGCCAGCCAACCAGGGGCCGCCACCCGGGGC.

A word on this clone: Read coverage stops 3 residues before the CDR3 terminus; the germline J gene supplies the remainder. The chain has TRBV18 and TRBJ2-3; 7 bases agree with TRBD1. Losses at the gene ends were 6 bases for V and 3 bases for J; bases not matched to a gene: 9. Germline lookup yields CDR1 KGHSH and CDR2 LQKENI. This CDR3 comprises 15 residues. The covered CDR3 bases are TGTGCCAGCTCCCCGGGCAGGGGGAGTACAGATACG. Translation: CASSPGRGSTDT. Given in full, the CDR3 is CASSPGRGSTDTQYF.

In regard to this clone: The sequenced fragment ends 3 residues before the CDR3 boundary, so the rest is inferred from the germline J gene. The chain joins TRBV5-1 to TRBJ2-7, with TRBD1 matching over 7 bases. J gave up 2 bases and V 4 bases, and 9 bases lay outside the gene matches. CDR1 is SGHRS and CDR2 is YFSETQ in the germline V gene. The CDR3 is 15 residues long. CDR3 residues: CASSETTGITYEQYF. The CDR3 DNA, read in part, is TGCGCCAGCAGCGAGACGACAGGGATTACCTACGAG.

Remarks on this clone: The read is 3 residues too short to cover the CDR3 end, so that end is filled in from the germline J gene. V is TRBV20-1 and J is TRBJ2-7; no definite D call. The V gene's germline CDR1 is DFQATT and CDR2 SNEGSKA (reference sequence). The CDR3 runs 15 residues. V was pared by 3 bases and J by 0 bases, with 15 bases between. The chain's CDR3 is CSASPPTSDSYEQYF. CDR3 DNA, as far as it was read: TGCAGTGCTAGTCCCCCAACCTCAGACTCCTACGAG.

A note on this clone: Read sequence stops 3 residues before the CDR3 end, and the germline J gene provides the missing end. This chain joins TRBV7-3 and TRBJ2-3; possible D gene TRBD1, 6 bases. The CDR3 length is 14 residues. The V end lost 2 bases, the J end lost 3 bases, and 9 bases lay between the germline ends. CDR1 SGHTA and CDR2 FQGTGA come from the germline V gene. CDR3 bases read: TGTGCCAGCAGCTTAGGACAGACGACAGATACG. Encoded protein: CASSLGQTTDT. The complete CDR3 sequence is CASSLGQTTDTQYF.

Comment on this clone: With the read ending 3 residues before the CDR3 end, the germline J gene is used to fill in that end. The chain recombines TRBV5-1 with TRBJ2-7, with a tentative D call TRBD2 (5 bases). With 0 bases removed from V and 2 bases from J, the gap between germline ends came to 12 bases. This CDR3 is built from 15 residues. Germline values: CDR1 SGHRS, CDR2 YFSETQ. The CDR3 reads CASSLGSGETYEQYF. The part of the CDR3 DNA that was read is TGCGCCAGCAGCTTGGGGAGCGGAGAAACCTACGAG.

As for this clone: The sequenced fragment ends 3 residues before the CDR3 boundary, so the rest is inferred from the germline J gene. The V call is TRBV6-2 or TRBV6-3, the J call TRBJ2-7; TRBD1 matches 8 bases. The V segment lost 8 bases and the J segment 5 bases; nucleotides outside the gene matches: 5. The germline V gene has CDR1 MNHEY and CDR2 SVGEGT. The CDR3 runs 12 residues. CDR3 in amino acids: CASGQGRDEQYF. CDR3 bases read: TGTGCCAGCGGACAGGGTAGGGACGAG.

Regarding this clone: From the germline J gene comes the end of the CDR3, since the read stops 3 residues before it. This chain connects TRBV7-2 to TRBJ1-5; D gene ambiguous. The germline CDR1 and CDR2 sequences are SGHTA and FQGNSA. Trimming removed 5 bases at V and 5 bases at J, with 13 bases between. CDR3 length equals 14 residues. CDR3 sequence reads: CASSPLVFDQPQHF. CDR3 DNA, as far as it was read: TGTGCCAGCAGCCCCCTAGTTTTCGATCAGCCC.

Of note for this clone: The read terminates 3 residues ahead of where the CDR3 ends, so the germline J gene completes it. The chain is built from TRBV19 and TRBJ2-7; D may be TRBD2 (6 bases). V was trimmed by 5 bases and J by 5 bases, leaving 22 bases between them. Germline V gene sequence: CDR1 LNHDA, CDR2 SQIVND (reference sequence). CDR3 size: 16 residues. The CDR3 is CASSRPGGRGTDEQYF. The sequenced CDR3 bases are TGTGCCAGTAGTCGCCCCGGGGGTCGGGGGACCGACGAG.

About this clone: The read gets to within 3 residues of the CDR3 end, and the germline J gene fills in the rest. The V gene is TRBV7-9, the J gene TRBJ2-5; 7 bases fit TRBD1. The length of the CDR3 is 13 residues. V shed 4 bases and J 6 bases; nucleotides not matched to a gene: 5. Germline V gives CDR1 SEHNR, CDR2 FQNEAQ (reference sequence). The CDR3 bases that were read are TGTGCCAGCAGCTACCGGGACAGTAAGACC. It specifies CASSYRDSKT. The full CDR3 sequence reads CASSYRDSKTQYF. Filled out from reference TRBV7-9 and TRBJ2-5, the complete variable domain reads DTGVSQNPRHKITKRGQNVTFRCDPISEHNRLYWYRQTLGQGPEFLTYFQNEAQLEKSRLLSDRFSAERPKGSFSTLEIQRTEQGDSAMYLCASSYRDSKTQYFGPGTRLLVL.

About this clone: The CDR3 extends 3 residues past the end of the read, so its final part is completed from the germline J gene. The rearrangement uses TRBV30 and TRBJ1-5; D gene ambiguous. Germline values: CDR1 GTSNPN, CDR2 SVGIG (reference sequence). This CDR3 contains 13 residues. V was shortened by 4 bases and J by 3 bases, with 10 bases between the two germline ends. The CDR3 loop is CAWNDDSNQPQHF. The CDR3 bases that were read are TGTGCCTGGAACGACGACTCCAATCAGCCC.

As regards this clone: The read halts 3 residues ahead of the CDR3 end, with the missing end drawn from the germline J gene. J is TRBJ2-2 and V is TRBV5-1, with 9 bases lining up with TRBD1. Germline CDR1 SGHRS, CDR2 YFSETQ. The junction had 4 bases not matched to a gene; V was cut back by 2 bases and J by 2 bases. This CDR3 is 16 amino acids long. The sequenced CDR3 bases are TGCGCCAGCAGCTTCCCGGGACAGGGTAACACCGGGGAG. This translates into CASSFPGQGNTGE. The CDR3, in full, reads CASSFPGQGNTGELFF.

On this clone: The CDR3 end lies 3 residues beyond the end of the read and is filled in from the germline J gene. The gene calls are TRBV5-4 and TRBJ2-7; D is unclear. The CDR3 sequence is 12 residues long. CDR1 is SGHNT, CDR2 YYREEE, per germline (reference sequence). V gave up 0 bases and J gave up 2 bases, with 3 bases separating them. Incomplete CDR3 DNA: TGTGCCAGCAGCTTGGCGGCCTACGAG. Translated: CASSLAAYE. The whole CDR3 protein reads CASSLAAYEQYF.

About this clone itself: The read is 3 residues too short to cover the CDR3 end, so that end is filled in from the germline J gene. This chain uses TRBV6-2 or TRBV6-3 with TRBJ1-5; D perhaps matches TRBD1 (5 bases). The V end lost 5 bases, the J end lost 2 bases, and 10 bases lay between the germline ends. The CDR3 runs to 14 residues. Germline lookup yields CDR1 MNHEY and CDR2 SVGEGT. The CDR3 DNA, read in part, is TGTGCCAGCAGTCCCGGGGGTGGCAATCAGCCC. Protein sequence: CASSPGGGNQP. The whole CDR3 sequence is CASSPGGGNQPQHF.

Turning to this clone: With the read ending 3 residues before the CDR3 end, the germline J gene is used to fill in that end. V gene TRBV5-1 combines with J gene TRBJ2-3, with 7 positions matching TRBD1. V was clipped by 0 bases and J by 4 bases; unmatched bases: 8. There are 16 residues in the CDR3. CDR1 SGHRS and CDR2 YFSETQ come from the germline V gene. CDR3 in amino acids: CASSLDRGWMPDTQYF. The part of the CDR3 DNA that was read is TGCGCCAGCAGCTTGGACAGGGGTTGGATGCCAGATACG.

Comments on this clone: The read ends 3 residues early relative to the CDR3; the germline J gene fills the gap. V gene TRBV30 combines with J gene TRBJ2-3, with 7 positions matching TRBD2. V lost 3 bases to trimming and J lost 2 bases; unmatched junction nucleotides: 5. Germline CDR1 and CDR2: GTSNPN and SVGIG (reference sequence). This CDR3 is 14 amino acids long. The CDR3 reads CAWRASGDTDTQYF. CDR3 DNA, as far as it was read: TGTGCCTGGAGGGCCAGCGGGGACACAGATACG.

Incomplete CDR3 DNA: TGTGCCAGCAGTGGAGGGGGACAGGTATACTACGAG. Translated: CASSGGGQVYYE. The whole CDR3 reads CASSGGGQVYYEQYF. The chain couples TRBV6-1 to TRBJ2-7; TRBD1 matches at 8 bases. The sequenced fragment ends 3 residues before the CDR3 boundary, so the rest is inferred from the germline J gene. Trimming at V came to 4 bases and at J to 3 bases, leaving 8 bases not matched to a gene. CDR1 is MNHNS, CDR2 SASEGT, per germline. This CDR3 comprises 15 residues.